The entry that follows covers one T cell receptor (beta chain) sequence. The antigen remains unidentified. The PCR made use of 60 Vbeta and 13 Jbeta primers. Assay: immunoSEQ multiplex PCR; the TCRdb copy retains only in-frame clones and omits some. The sample holds tens of thousands of clones, 70% to 80% seen once. The sample is drawn from a study of cytomegalovirus exposure and HLA in healthy donors. General study results and limits: TCR beta chains numbering some 160 were designated cytomegalovirus-associated. Data from an earlier analysis indicated that most TCR beta V segments were productive either about 87% or about 30% of the time.

CDR1 is MDHEN, CDR2 SYDVKM, per germline. The CDR3 totals 12 residues. Germline trimming cut 10 bases from V and 7 bases from J; bases unmatched to any gene: 9. Sequencing was done on a sample of PBMCs. The genes are TRBV28 and TRBJ1-2, with 7 bases that match TRBD1. The receptor comes from a woman aged 25 to 39 in good health and CMV-seronegative. CDR3 in amino acids: CATSQGSPGYTF. CDR3 bases: TGTGCCACCTCACAGGGGAGTCCTGGCTACACCTTC.